The 31 T cell receptor beta chains below were found in one sample sequenced in a study of CD8+CD57+ T cells in acquired aplastic anemia. Genomic DNA provided the template from which TCR beta VDJ and CDR3 profiles were obtained. From the reads, TCRdb called clonotypes with MiXCR, one entry per CDR3 protein. The table includes about 210,000 distinct CDR3 sequences, approximately 60% detected once. Sample: sorted CD4+, CD8+, or CD8+CD57+ T cells (not recorded which) from PBMCs. All receptors come from a human donor in good health.

This chain uses TRBV14 with TRBJ2-3, with 10 bases identical to TRBD2. Looked up from germline, CDR1 is SGHDN and CDR2 is FVKESK. The length of the CDR3 is 16 residues. Trimming took 4 bases from V and 2 from J; bases not matched to a gene: 6. This CDR3 reads CASSPLAGAVTDTQYF. The CDR3 DNA reads TGTGCCAGCAGCCCTCTAGCGGGAGCGGTCACAGATACGCAGTATTTT.

The chain uses TRBV20-1 and TRBJ1-2, with D perhaps matching TRBD1 (5 bases). The CDR3 extends over 12 amino acids. The V and J ends lost 6 bases and 5 bases respectively, with 13 bases between them. Per germline, CDR1 DFQATT and CDR2 SNEGSKA (reference sequence). CDR3 DNA: TGCAGTGCCCGGGGCTGGGGGTATGGCTACACCTTC. It specifies CSARGWGYGYTF.

The chain has TRBV7-3 and TRBJ1-2; D may be TRBD1 (6 bases). Trimming stripped 2 bases from V and 7 bases from J, with 17 bases between. Germline V lookup: CDR1 SGHTA, CDR2 FQGTGA. There are 15 residues in the CDR3. This CDR3 is CASSLGPGGAAGYTF. The CDR3 DNA sequence: TGTGCCAGCAGCTTAGGACCGGGGGGGGCAGCTGGCTACACCTTC.

This chain connects TRBV4-1 to TRBJ2-7, with unresolved D. V was pared by 1 base and J by 0 bases, with 13 bases between. Per germline, CDR1 MGHRA and CDR2 YSYEKL. The CDR3 spans 16 residues. The CDR3 coding sequence is TGCGCCAGCAGCCAAGCCTCGACGGTGAACTCCTACGAGCAGTACTTC. Its protein is CASSQASTVNSYEQYF.

DNA of the CDR3: TGTGCCACCAGTGATAGGGGCCTAACAGATAGATTCTCTGGAAACACCATATATTTT. Amino acid sequence: CATSDRGLTDRFSGNTIYF. The genes are TRBV24-1 and TRBJ1-3, with D possibly TRBD1 on 5 matching bases. Germline V gene data show CDR1 as KGHDR and CDR2 as SFDVKD. Between the trimmed V and J ends, which lost 3 bases and 0 bases, there was a span of 20 bases. The CDR3 covers 19 residues.

J is TRBJ1-2 and V is TRBV24-1; 9 bases align to TRBD1. V lost 2 bases and J lost 3; bases outside the gene matches: 3. Germline assignment: CDR1 KGHDR and CDR2 SFDVKD. The CDR3 consists of 15 residues. The CDR3 sequence: CATSDSRTGDYGYTF. The CDR3 DNA reads TGTGCCACCAGTGATTCGAGGACAGGGGACTATGGCTACACCTTC.

A word on this clonotype: A read error is possible here, since a much larger clone lies one base away. The missing conserved phenylalanine or tryptophan at the end of this CDR3 makes a read error likely. The rearrangement uses TRBV12-3 or TRBV12-4 and TRBJ1-5; 8 bases are a match to TRBD1. This CDR3 region has 16 residues. Unmatched junction bases numbered 9, after V lost 2 bases and J lost 6 bases. The DNA for the CDR3 is TGTGCCAGCAGTTTATCCGGCAGGGGGCCTTTTCAGCCCCAGCATCTT. Protein sequence: CASSLSGRGPFQPQHL.

This chain links TRBV19 with TRBJ2-1; D remains ambiguous. Per the germline V gene, CDR1 is LNHDA and CDR2 is SQIVND (reference sequence). V gave up 11 bases and J gave up 3 bases, with 14 bases separating them. The CDR3 sequence is 13 residues long. CDR3: CAGAGVVYNEQFF. CDR3 bases: TGTGCCGGAGCAGGTGTGGTCTACAATGAGCAGTTCTTC.

This clonotype came up many times. This chain connects TRBV5-5 to TRBJ1-5; D is perhaps TRBD1 (6 bases). The germline CDR1 and CDR2 sequences are SGHKS and YYEKEE (reference sequence). V lost 3 bases to trimming and J lost 2 bases, with 15 bases between them. The CDR3 runs to 16 residues. The CDR3 sequence: CASSWDTGTRNQPQHF. In DNA form, the CDR3 reads TGTGCCAGCAGCTGGGACACCGGGACCCGCAATCAGCCCCAGCATTTT.

This chain links TRBV24-1 with TRBJ1-2; D gene unclear. The CDR3 length is 15 residues. V dropped 9 bases and J dropped 4 bases, with 20 bases sitting between them. Germline CDR1 KGHDR, CDR2 SFDVKD. The CDR3 is CATSPGGLGVYGYTF. CDR3 nucleotides: TGTGCCACCTCGCCTGGAGGCTTGGGCGTCTATGGCTACACCTTC.

This clonotype was counted many times. The chain combines TRBV12-3 or TRBV12-4 with TRBJ2-2, with D maybe TRBD1 (6 bases). The CDR3 has 13 residues. Deletions cut 6 bases from V and 6 bases from J, with 11 bases between. CDR3 loop: CASSKTGPGELFF. Here the CDR3 DNA reads TGTGCCAGCAGCAAGACAGGACCCGGGGAGCTGTTTTTT.

J is TRBJ2-7 and V is TRBV10-2; D tentatively fits TRBD1 or TRBD2 (6 bases each). Germline lookup yields CDR1 WSHSY and CDR2 SAAADI. This CDR3 has 14 residues. The V end lost 6 bases, the J end lost 4 bases, and 16 bases lay between the germline ends. The CDR3 protein is CASREGGAGYEQYF. For the CDR3, the DNA is TGCGCCAGCAGGGAGGGGGGCGCTGGTTACGAGCAGTACTTC.

The V gene is TRBV19, the J gene TRBJ2-1, with 10 nucleotides matching TRBD1. The CDR3 covers 19 residues. After removal of 6 bases from V and 4 bases from J, the junction contained 18 bases not matched to a gene. Germline V gives CDR1 LNHDA, CDR2 SQIVND (reference sequence). CDR3 region: CASRPRDRGATNGYNEQFF. The CDR3 DNA sequence: TGTGCCAGTAGGCCCCGGGACAGGGGAGCAACTAATGGGTACAATGAGCAGTTCTTC.

The rearrangement joins TRBV20-1 to TRBJ2-1; 8 bases map to TRBD2. V dropped 0 bases and J dropped 7; count of bases not matched to a gene: 5. In germline, CDR1 is DFQATT, CDR2 SNEGSKA (reference sequence). CDR3 length: 14 residues. CDR3 in DNA: TGCAGTGCTAGAGATGGTAGCGGGATAAATGAGCAGTTCTTC. This sequence encodes CSARDGSGINEQFF.

This chain uses TRBV7-3 with TRBJ1-2; TRBD1 agrees at 9 bases. This CDR3 is 13 amino acids long. The V gene's germline CDR1 is SGHTA and CDR2 FQGTGA. J lost 7 bases, V lost 5 bases, and 5 bases had no gene match. In DNA, the CDR3 is TGTGCCAGCAGCCAACAGGGGGCAGCTGGCTACACCTTC. Its translation: CASSQQGAAGYTF.

This clonotype came up many times. V is TRBV7-6 and J is TRBJ2-1; unclear D gene. Germline lookup yields CDR1 SGHVS and CDR2 FNYEAQ. V was clipped by 0 bases and J by 5 bases, with 2 bases between them. The CDR3 is 12 residues long. CDR3 in DNA: TGTGCCAGCAGCTTAGCGAACAATGAGCAGTTCTTC. Protein sequence: CASSLANNEQFF.

The chain combines TRBV6-5 with TRBJ1-3; 10 bases line up with TRBD1. The CDR3 contains 15 residues. V lost 6 bases, J lost 3 bases, and 5 bases stayed unmatched. Per germline, CDR1 MNHEY and CDR2 SVGAGI. In nucleotides, the CDR3 is TGTGCCAGCAGGAGACAGGGGGCTAGTGGAAACACCATATATTTT. Translating gives CASRRQGASGNTIYF.

This clonotype appeared many times. The chain has TRBV7-9 and TRBJ2-2; D is tentatively TRBD1 or TRBD2 (5 bases each). The germline V gene encodes CDR1 SEHNR and CDR2 FQNEAQ (reference sequence). Trimming left V 4 bases short and J 0 bases short, with 9 bases between. This CDR3 has 15 amino acids. The CDR3 DNA sequence: TGTGCCAGCAGCTCCGGGACGGCGAACACCGGGGAGCTGTTTTTT. Translation: CASSSGTANTGELFF. Complete variable domain (other parts from reference TRBV7-9 and TRBJ2-2): DTGVSQNPRHKITKRGQNVTFRCDPISEHNRLYWYRQTLGQGPEFLTYFQNEAQLEKSRLLSDRFSAERPKGSFSTLEIQRTEQGDSAMYLCASSSGTANTGELFFGEGSRLTVL.

This clonotype turned up a few times. This chain links TRBV7-2 with TRBJ1-1; a weak D match, TRBD1 (5 bases). Trimming took off 5 bases at V and 4 bases at J, with 17 bases between the two ends. Germline V CDR1 and CDR2: SGHTA, FQGNSA. The CDR3 has 15 residues. The CDR3 here is CASSPGTSGGTEAFF. CDR3 bases: TGTGCCAGCAGCCCCGGGACTAGCGGGGGCACTGAAGCTTTCTTT. Variable domain in full (rest from reference TRBV7-2 and TRBJ1-1): GAGVSQSPSNKVTEKGKDVELRCDPISGHTALYWYRQSLGQGLEFLIYFQGNSAPDKSGLPSDRFSAERTGGSVSTLTIQRTQQEDSAVYLCASSPGTSGGTEAFFGQGTRLTVV.

In the case of this clonotype: Compared with germline, one end of the junction differs, possibly owing to a read error. V gene TRBV7-2 combines with J gene TRBJ2-7; D perhaps matches TRBD1 (6 bases). From germline, CDR1 is SGHTA and CDR2 FQGNSA. The CDR3 has 19 residues. Here the CDR3 reads CASSPQTGFSSTGFCEQCF. The CDR3 nucleotides are TGTGCCAGCAGCCCCCAGACAGGTTTCTCCTCAACAGGTTTCTGCGAGCAGTGCTTC.

This clonotype was recorded at least ten times. The gene calls are TRBV5-8 and TRBJ2-1, with D hard to call. V lost 4 bases and J 1 base, leaving 9 bases between the germline ends. There are 14 residues in the CDR3. The germline CDR1 and CDR2 sequences are SGHTS and YDEGEE. The CDR3 sequence: CASSESRSYNEQFF. In DNA form, the CDR3 reads TGTGCCAGCAGCGAAAGCAGATCCTACAATGAGCAGTTCTTC.

On this clonotype: A junction boundary mismatches the germline segment, possibly from a read error. The chain couples TRBV7-6 to TRBJ1-5, with D perhaps matching TRBD1 (6 bases). The length of the CDR3 is 15 residues. Germline V gene lookup returns CDR1 SGHVS and CDR2 FNYEAQ. CDR3 protein: CASSPATGTSSYEHF. As DNA, the CDR3 is TGCGCCAGCAGCCCAGCGACAGGCACCAGCTCCTACGAGCATTTT.

This clonotype was counted between two and nine times. The chain joins TRBV9 to TRBJ2-7; possibly TRBD1 for D (6 bases). Germline-derived CDR1 and CDR2 are SGDLS and YYNGEE. The V gene lost 9 bases and the J gene lost 0 bases, with 10 bases spanning the gap. This CDR3 has 12 residues. The CDR3 is CAKQGLSYEQYF. CDR3 coding DNA: TGTGCCAAGCAGGGGCTCTCCTACGAGCAGTACTTC.

The chain couples TRBV7-6 to TRBJ1-2, with 12 bases identical to TRBD1. Germline V gene sequence: CDR1 SGHVS, CDR2 FNYEAQ. This CDR3 has 14 residues. V lost 11 bases and J lost 6; bases outside the gene matches: 10. The chain's CDR3 is CAVPRGQGADGYTF. The CDR3 DNA reads as TGTGCCGTCCCTAGGGGACAGGGGGCTGATGGCTACACCTTC.

This clonotype was seen a few times. The junction and the germline gene differ at one end; a read error may be behind it. The V call is TRBV5-1, the J call TRBJ2-7; 10 bases are shared with TRBD2. This CDR3 is built from 14 residues. Germline V gene lookup returns CDR1 SGHRS and CDR2 YFSETQ. In DNA, the CDR3 is TGTGCCAGCAGCTTGACTAGCGGGCCCTACGAGCAGTACTTC. Translated: CASSLTSGPYEQYF. Looking up the rest from reference TRBV5-1 and TRBJ2-7 gives the full variable domain: KAGVTQTPRYLIKTRGQQVTLSCSPISGHRSVSWYQQTPGQGLQFLFEYFSETQRNKGNFPGRFSGRQFSNSRSEMNVSTLELGDSALYLCASSLTSGPYEQYFGPGTRLTVT.

The table lists this clonotype with a count of one. The chain is built from TRBV2 and TRBJ2-1; no reliable D call. Germline CDR1 and CDR2: SNHLY and FYNNEI. This CDR3 is built from 15 residues. V dropped 6 bases and J dropped 2 bases, with 14 bases sitting between them. The chain's CDR3 is CASRARTRTYNEQFF. The CDR3, as DNA: TGTGCCAGCAGAGCGCGGACCAGGACCTACAATGAGCAGTTCTTC.

This clonotype was recorded at least ten times. V gene TRBV4-2 combines with J gene TRBJ2-7, with a weak D call TRBD2 (5 bases). The CDR3 has 13 residues. The germline CDR1 and CDR2 sequences are LGHNA and YNFKEQ. Trimming took off 0 bases at V and 6 bases at J, with 9 bases between the two ends. The CDR3 coding sequence is TGTGCCAGCAGCCAAGATAAAGGACTCGAGCAGTACTTC. Amino acids: CASSQDKGLEQYF.

This clonotype was observed many times. This chain connects TRBV20-1 to TRBJ2-3; 9 bases are shared with TRBD2. This CDR3 spans 14 amino acids. Germline assignment: CDR1 DFQATT and CDR2 SNEGSKA (reference sequence). Trimming cost V 6 bases and J 2 bases; bases outside gene matches: 6. The CDR3 protein is CSASAGGFTDTQYF. CDR3 in DNA: TGCAGTGCCTCAGCGGGGGGATTCACAGATACGCAGTATTTT.

This sequence joins TRBV7-6 and TRBJ1-6; perhaps TRBD1 as D (6 bases). Germline CDR1 SGHVS, CDR2 FNYEAQ. This CDR3 comprises 14 residues. With 6 bases removed from V and 9 bases from J, the gap between germline ends came to 15 bases. CDR3 DNA sequence: TGTGCCAGCAGTTCCACAGGGCGAGGTTCACCCCTCCACTTT. Translation: CASSSTGRGSPLHF. The full variable domain, its missing parts supplied by reference TRBV7-6 and TRBJ1-6, is GAGVSQSPRYKVTKRGQDVALRCDPISGHVSLYWYRQALGQGPEFLTYFNYEAQQDKSGLPNDRFSAERPEGSISTLTIQRTEQRDSAMYRCASSSTGRGSPLHFGNGTRLTVT.

This clonotype came up many times. This chain joins TRBV4-3 and TRBJ1-3, with D tentatively TRBD1 (5 bases). Trimming removed 0 bases from V and 3 bases from J, with 9 bases in between. Germline-derived CDR1 and CDR2 are LGHNA and YSLEER. CDR3 length: 15 amino acids. CDR3 region: CASSQDTGDGNTIYF. The CDR3 region has the DNA TGCGCCAGCAGCCAAGATACGGGGGATGGAAACACCATATATTTT.

The V and J genes are TRBV19 and TRBJ2-7, with 11 bases that match TRBD2. The CDR3 is 15 amino acids. Looked up from germline, CDR1 is LNHDA and CDR2 is SQIVND (reference sequence). With V trimmed by 6 bases and J by 2 bases, 6 bases remained unmatched. CDR3 sequence: CASSILAGETYEQYF. As DNA, the CDR3 is TGTGCCAGTAGCATACTAGCGGGGGAAACCTACGAGCAGTACTTC. The variable domain in full, completed from reference TRBV19 and TRBJ2-7, reads DGGITQSPKYLFRKEGQNVTLSCEQNLNHDAMYWYRQDPGQGLRLIYYSQIVNDFQKGDIAEGYSVSREKKESFPLTVTSAQKNPTAFYLCASSILAGETYEQYFGPGTRLTVT.